These 27 T cell receptor beta chains were all obtained from the same sample, sequenced in a study of blood T cells in healthy people across ages. Together with a sample-barcoded 5' primer, a J-beta primer mix was included in a second PCR lasting roughly 6 to 12 cycles. TCRdb re-analysed the 5' RACE reads in MiXCR, keeping a single row per CDR3 protein. Among around 600,000 distinct CDR3 sequences listed, roughly 48% were seen once. Material: blood. These receptors all stem from an elderly man in good health.

The gene calls are TRBV11-2 and TRBJ2-3; D ambiguous. The germline V gene has CDR1 SGHAT and CDR2 FQNNGV. This CDR3 spans 14 amino acids. The V and J ends lost 5 bases and 6 bases respectively, with 15 bases between them. The CDR3 loop reads CASSPSGLSDTQYF. Written as DNA, the CDR3 is TGTGCCAGCAGCCCTAGTGGGCTTAGTGATACGCAGTATTTT.

DNA for the CDR3: TGTGCCAGCAGCCAAGATGGGCTAGCGGGGGGGGAGCAGTTCTTC. It yields the protein CASSQDGLAGGEQFF. The J gene is TRBJ2-1, the V gene TRBV4-2; the match to TRBD2 covers 12 bases. This CDR3 is built from 15 residues. V was clipped by 0 bases and J by 10 bases; unmatched bases: 4. Germline V gives CDR1 LGHNA, CDR2 YNFKEQ.

The chain employs TRBV7-8 and TRBJ1-1; D is unclear. The CDR3 has 14 residues. The germline V and J ends were trimmed by 5 bases and 3 bases, with 13 bases remaining between them. CDR1 is SGHVS, CDR2 FQNEAQ, per germline. The CDR3 protein is CASSLRRVDTEAFF. CDR3 bases: TGTGCCAGCAGCCTAAGGAGGGTCGACACTGAAGCTTTCTTT. Looking up the rest from reference TRBV7-8 and TRBJ1-1 gives the full variable domain: GAGVSQSPRYKVAKRGQDVALRCDPISGHVSLFWYQQALGQGPEFLTYFQNEAQLDKSGLPSDRFFAERPEGSVSTLKIQRTQQEDSAVYLCASSLRRVDTEAFFGQGTRLTVV.

The V call is TRBV7-2, the J call TRBJ2-3; no reliable D call. Germline assignment: CDR1 SGHTA and CDR2 FQGNSA. This CDR3 contains 15 residues. V shed 1 base and J shed 6 bases, with 14 bases lying between them. CDR3: CASSLGDSLWDTQYF. CDR3 bases: TGTGCCAGCAGCTTAGGAGACTCCCTCTGGGATACGCAGTATTTT.

The chain couples TRBV5-4 to TRBJ2-7, with a possible D match to TRBD2 (5 bases). Trimming took off 4 bases at V and 0 bases at J, with 17 bases between the two ends. Per germline, CDR1 SGHNT and CDR2 YYREEE (reference sequence). The length of the CDR3 is 16 residues. This chain's CDR3 is CASSRPQSGASYEQYF. In DNA, the CDR3 is TGTGCCAGCAGCCGACCTCAGAGCGGAGCCTCCTACGAGCAGTACTTC. The full variable domain, its missing parts supplied by reference TRBV5-4 and TRBJ2-7, is ETGVTQSPTHLIKTRGQQVTLRCSSQSGHNTVSWYQQALGQGPQFIFQYYREEENGRGNFPPRFSGLQFPNYSSELNVNALELDDSALYLCASSRPQSGASYEQYFGPGTRLTVT.

This clonotype was seen at least ten times. V usage is TRBV6-5 and J usage is TRBJ2-1; possibly TRBD1 for D (6 bases). CDR1 is MNHEY, CDR2 SVGAGI, per germline. The CDR3 sequence is 16 residues long. V gave up 5 bases and J gave up 7 bases, with 21 bases separating them. CDR3 sequence reads: CASSPHTGSSGNEQFF. The CDR3 DNA sequence: TGTGCCAGCAGTCCTCATACAGGGTCATCTGGGAATGAGCAGTTCTTC.

This clonotype was picked up many times. This chain joins TRBV12-3 or TRBV12-4 and TRBJ2-7; possibly TRBD1 or TRBD2 for D (5 bases each). The CDR3 runs to 16 residues. Trimming took off 5 bases at V and 0 bases at J, with 17 bases between the two ends. This CDR3 is CASSPDRDPRSYEQYF. CDR3 bases: TGTGCCAGCAGTCCCGATCGGGACCCGCGCTCCTACGAGCAGTACTTC.

This clonotype was observed a handful of times. This CDR3 is CASRPPPPNTEAFF. In DNA, the CDR3 is TGTGCCAGCAGACCCCCTCCCCCGAACACTGAAGCTTTCTTT. This chain links TRBV6-5 with TRBJ1-1, with no clear D. This CDR3 comprises 14 residues. V lost 6 bases to trimming and J lost 1 base, with 12 bases between them. Germline V CDR1 and CDR2: MNHEY, SVGAGI.

The chain recombines TRBV4-1 with TRBJ2-3, with D uncertain. CDR3 length: 16 residues. Germline values: CDR1 MGHRA, CDR2 YSYEKL. The V and J ends lost 4 bases and 0 bases respectively, with 14 bases between them. The CDR3 DNA is TGCGCCAGCAGCCTTACAAAGCCAGTCAGCACAGATACGCAGTATTTT. It translates to CASSLTKPVSTDTQYF.

The chain has TRBV10-2 and TRBJ2-6, with D perhaps matching TRBD2 (6 bases). Germline V CDR1 and CDR2: WSHSY, SAAADI. The CDR3 spans 17 residues. The V and J ends lost 9 bases and 1 base respectively, with 19 bases between them. The CDR3 sequence: CASDTGGWPSGANVLTF. The CDR3 region has the DNA TGCGCCAGTGATACAGGAGGGTGGCCTTCTGGGGCCAACGTCCTGACTTTC.

This clonotype showed up just a few times. The chain carries TRBV20-1 and TRBJ2-7; unclear D gene. V lost 4 bases to trimming and J lost 4 bases, with 14 bases between them. The germline V gene has CDR1 DFQATT and CDR2 SNEGSKA (reference sequence). There are 13 residues in the CDR3. CDR3 DNA: TGCAGTGCTACAGAGCAGACGGTATACGAGCAGTACTTC. Translation gives CSATEQTVYEQYF.

The V gene is TRBV27, the J gene TRBJ2-6; D unresolved. V was shortened by 2 bases and J by 0 bases, with 8 bases between the two germline ends. CDR3 length equals 16 residues. Looked up from germline, CDR1 is MNHEY and CDR2 is SMNVEV (reference sequence). In DNA form, the CDR3 reads TGTGCCAGCAGTTTAGCTATAGCCTCTGGGGCCAACGTCCTGACTTTC. Amino acid sequence: CASSLAIASGANVLTF.

The chain links TRBV20-1 to TRBJ2-5; D is ambiguous. V lost 3 bases and J 5 bases, leaving 7 bases between the germline ends. The germline gives CDR1 DFQATT, CDR2 SNEGSKA (reference sequence). CDR3 length: 11 amino acids. DNA of the CDR3: TGCAGTGCTAGTGAGAGGGAGACCCAGTACTTC. Protein product: CSASERETQYF.

This clonotype was seen many times. The chain is built from TRBV7-2 and TRBJ2-5, with a tentative D call TRBD2 (6 bases). Trimming pared 1 base from V and 7 bases from J, leaving 10 bases between. Germline V gene lookup returns CDR1 SGHTA and CDR2 FQGNSA. The CDR3 consists of 13 residues. CDR3 in DNA: TGTGCCAGCAGCTTAGAGCAGGGAGGGACCCAGTACTTC. It is translated as CASSLEQGGTQYF.

This clonotype was observed a few times. The chain carries TRBV7-9 and TRBJ1-5; D is ambiguous. The CDR3 runs 16 residues. Looked up from germline, CDR1 is SEHNR and CDR2 is FQNEAQ (reference sequence). V dropped 5 bases and J dropped 3 bases, with 17 bases sitting between them. The CDR3: CASSNGVEGYNQPQHF. The CDR3 nucleotides read TGTGCCAGCAGCAATGGAGTAGAGGGTTACAATCAGCCCCAGCATTTT. Full variable domain (missing parts from reference TRBV7-9 and TRBJ1-5): DTGVSQNPRHKITKRGQNVTFRCDPISEHNRLYWYRQTLGQGPEFLTYFQNEAQLEKSRLLSDRFSAERPKGSFSTLEIQRTEQGDSAMYLCASSNGVEGYNQPQHFGDGTRLSIL.

V gene TRBV5-1 combines with J gene TRBJ2-7; tentatively, D is TRBD2 (5 bases). Germline V gene data show CDR1 as SGHRS and CDR2 as YFSETQ. V shed 0 bases and J shed 7 bases, with 17 bases lying between them. This CDR3 contains 15 residues. The CDR3 loop reads CASSLEWIGSQEQYF. As DNA, the CDR3 is TGCGCCAGCAGCTTGGAGTGGATAGGGAGCCAGGAGCAGTACTTC. The variable domain in full, completed from reference TRBV5-1 and TRBJ2-7, reads KAGVTQTPRYLIKTRGQQVTLSCSPISGHRSVSWYQQTPGQGLQFLFEYFSETQRNKGNFPGRFSGRQFSNSRSEMNVSTLELGDSALYLCASSLEWIGSQEQYFGPGTRLTVT.

The V gene is TRBV29-1, the J gene TRBJ1-1, with TRBD1 identical over 10 bases. Germline trimming cut 4 bases from V and 3 bases from J; bases unmatched to any gene: 11. Germline CDR1 reads SQVTM; CDR2 reads ANQGSEA. The CDR3 is 16 amino acids. The CDR3 reads CSVAGPGQGRDTEAFF. The CDR3 bases are TGCAGCGTTGCAGGTCCGGGACAGGGGCGGGACACTGAAGCTTTCTTT.

This sequence joins TRBV7-2 and TRBJ1-1; 9 positions agree with TRBD1. This CDR3 region has 13 residues. The germline gives CDR1 SGHTA, CDR2 FQGNSA. V shed 4 bases and J 11 bases; nucleotides not matched to a gene: 8. The CDR3 spells CASSSTGQGTAFF. The CDR3 DNA is TGTGCCAGCAGCTCCACGGGACAGGGAACCGCTTTCTTT.

This chain joins TRBV6-5 and TRBJ1-1; weak D call: TRBD1 (5 bases). The CDR3 consists of 14 residues. CDR1 is MNHEY and CDR2 is SVGAGI in the germline V gene. V was shortened by 3 bases and J by 6 bases, with 14 bases between the two germline ends. The CDR3, as DNA: TGTGCCAGCAGTTATTACAGGCATGAGGCTGAAGCTTTCTTT. Protein: CASSYYRHEAEAFF.

Only a few counts were recorded for this clonotype. The chain carries TRBV12-3 or TRBV12-4 and TRBJ2-1; D tentatively reads TRBD1 or TRBD2 (5 bases each). The length of the CDR3 is 14 residues. V gave up 4 bases and J gave up 6 bases, with 13 bases separating them. The CDR3 nucleotides are TGTGCCAGCAGTTCCGGGGTGGGGGTCAATGAGCAGTTCTTC. Its protein product is CASSSGVGVNEQFF.

The chain is built from TRBV7-8 and TRBJ1-5, with a tentative D call TRBD1 (5 bases). CDR3 length equals 14 residues. Per germline, CDR1 SGHVS and CDR2 FQNEAQ. V was cut by 1 base and J by 9 bases, with 13 bases left in between. The chain's CDR3 is CASSLGTGGWPQHF. The CDR3 bases are TGTGCCAGCAGCTTAGGTACAGGCGGATGGCCCCAGCATTTT.

V gene TRBV20-1 combines with J gene TRBJ2-7; 14 bases align to TRBD2. CDR3 length: 16 amino acids. The germline V gene encodes CDR1 DFQATT and CDR2 SNEGSKA (reference sequence). V trimming: 6 bases; J trimming: 4 bases; junction bases outside the gene matches: 11. The CDR3 nucleotides read TGCAGTGCCCCGGGACTAGCGGGAGAGAGAAGATACGAGCAGTACTTC. The encoded protein is CSAPGLAGERRYEQYF.

This clonotype was found once. The V call is TRBV20-1, the J call TRBJ2-1; 11 nucleotides line up with TRBD2. The V gene's germline CDR1 is DFQATT and CDR2 SNEGSKA (reference sequence). The CDR3 totals 17 residues. V shed 1 base, J shed 6 bases, and the junction held 11 bases outside the gene matches. The chain's CDR3 is CSARGPALAGAGNEQFF. DNA of the CDR3: TGCAGTGCTAGAGGCCCCGCACTAGCGGGGGCGGGCAATGAGCAGTTCTTC.

V gene TRBV7-2 combines with J gene TRBJ2-3; D is possibly TRBD1 or TRBD2 (6 bases each). The CDR3 runs to 14 residues. V was cut by 5 bases and J by 7 bases, with 16 bases left in between. Germline assignment: CDR1 SGHTA and CDR2 FQGNSA. DNA of the CDR3: TGTGCCAGCAGCCTCGGAGGGGGTTTGAATACGCAGTATTTT. Translation gives CASSLGGGLNTQYF.

The chain links TRBV24-1 to TRBJ2-3; weak D call: TRBD2 (5 bases). The V and J ends lost 9 bases and 5 bases respectively, with 14 bases between them. The CDR3 covers 13 residues. Germline values: CDR1 KGHDR, CDR2 SFDVKD. The CDR3 bases are TGTGCCACCGGTCTGAGGGTTGGAGATACGCAGTATTTT. It translates to CATGLRVGDTQYF.

This clonotype has more than one count but fewer than ten. The chain couples TRBV29-1 to TRBJ2-7, with 7 bases lining up with TRBD1. The V segment lost 4 bases and the J segment 1 base; nucleotides outside the gene matches: 13. This CDR3 contains 16 residues. CDR1 is SQVTM and CDR2 is ANQGSEA in the germline V gene. Here the CDR3 reads CSVVRQGVSGSYEQYF. CDR3 DNA: TGCAGCGTTGTTCGTCAGGGGGTTAGTGGATCCTACGAGCAGTACTTC.

This clonotype occurred a few times. This chain joins TRBV7-3 and TRBJ2-2; D is undetermined. The CDR3 runs 14 residues. The germline V gene encodes CDR1 SGHTA and CDR2 FQGTGA. Trimming removed 5 bases at V and 0 bases at J, with 7 bases between. The CDR3 reads CASSGVANTGELFF. The DNA for the CDR3 is TGTGCCAGCAGCGGGGTCGCGAACACCGGGGAGCTGTTTTTT.